This passage covers 22 T cell receptor beta chains from one sample sequenced in a study of cytomegalovirus exposure and HLA in healthy donors. The PCR had 60 Vbeta and 13 Jbeta primers. The protocol was immunoSEQ multiplex PCR, while the TCRdb copy is restricted to in-frame clones and leaves out a portion. The table shows over 150,000 clones, with 70% to 90% occurring only once. Material: PBMCs. The receptors come from a girl under 18 in good health and CMV-seropositive.

The J gene is TRBJ1-3, the V gene TRBV4-1; no clear D gene. Trimming removed 1 base at V and 1 base at J, with 5 bases between. CDR1 MGHRA and CDR2 YSYEKL come from the germline V gene. The CDR3 length is 14 residues. The CDR3 DNA follows: TGCGCCAGCAGCCAAGTGACATCTGGAAACACCATATATTTT. This codes for CASSQVTSGNTIYF.

V usage is TRBV2 and J usage is TRBJ1-1; the D gene is possibly TRBD1 (5 bases). Germline V lookup: CDR1 SNHLY, CDR2 FYNNEI. Trimming left V 6 bases short and J 1 base short, with 12 bases between. The CDR3 is 14 amino acids. The CDR3 coding sequence is TGTGCCAGCAGGGTCGACAGAACGAACACTGAAGCTTTCTTT. Its protein is CASRVDRTNTEAFF.

The rearrangement links TRBV4-1 to TRBJ1-2; 8 bases are shared with TRBD1. This CDR3 is 17 amino acids long. V gave up 3 bases and J gave up 0 bases; unmatched junction bases: 9. Germline CDR1 is MGHRA and CDR2 is YSYEKL. The CDR3: CASSHPDRAIPNYGYTF. The CDR3 DNA reads as TGCGCCAGCAGCCACCCGGACAGGGCGATCCCTAACTATGGCTACACCTTC.

This clone was detected a few times. This chain uses TRBV7-9 with TRBJ1-3, with D possibly being TRBD1 (5 bases). V lost 5 bases and J lost 4, with 15 bases in between. The CDR3 has 15 amino acids. Germline CDR1 SEHNR, CDR2 FQNEAQ (reference sequence). The CDR3 is CASSPDSVEGNTIYF. In DNA, the CDR3 is TGTGCCAGCAGCCCCGACAGTGTTGAGGGAAACACCATATATTTT.

J is TRBJ2-4 and V is TRBV28; D not certain. There are 14 residues in the CDR3. Trimming took 7 bases from V and 0 from J, leaving 10 bases between them. Germline CDR1 and CDR2: MDHEN and SYDVKM. The CDR3 protein is CASTPILAKNIQYF. Written as DNA, the CDR3 is TGTGCCAGCACCCCGATACTAGCCAAAAACATTCAGTACTTC.

J is TRBJ2-2 and V is TRBV6-4; the D gene is possibly TRBD2 (6 bases). Germline V gene lookup returns CDR1 MRHNA and CDR2 SNTAGT. The CDR3 runs 14 residues. The V end was cut by 0 bases, the J end by 5 bases, with 7 bases between. The CDR3 bases are TGTGCCAGCAGTGACTCCGGGACTACCGGGGAGCTGTTTTTT. This translates into CASSDSGTTGELFF.

The V and J genes are TRBV7-3 and TRBJ1-2; D is unresolved. The CDR3 has 14 amino acids. V gave up 1 base and J gave up 4 bases, with 10 bases separating them. The germline gives CDR1 SGHTA, CDR2 FQGTGA. The CDR3, as DNA: TGTGCCAGCAGCTTAAATGCACAGACCTATGGCTACACCTTC. It codes for CASSLNAQTYGYTF.

This sequence joins TRBV2 and TRBJ2-1, with a tentative D call TRBD1 (5 bases). The CDR3 has 13 residues. CDR1 is SNHLY, CDR2 FYNNEI, per germline. The germline V and J ends were trimmed by 3 bases and 8 bases, with 11 bases remaining between them. CDR3 protein: CASSESRVDEQFF. In DNA, the CDR3 is TGTGCCAGCAGTGAGTCCAGGGTTGATGAGCAGTTCTTC. Full variable domain (rest looked up from reference TRBV2 and TRBJ2-1): EPEVTQTPSHQVTQMGQEVILRCVPISNHLYFYWYRQILGQKVEFLVSFYNNEISEKSEIFDDQFSVERPDGSNFTLKIRSTKLEDSAMYFCASSESRVDEQFFGPGTRLTVL.

The J gene is TRBJ2-2, the V gene TRBV15; maybe TRBD2 (6 bases). V was trimmed by 3 bases and J by 5 bases, leaving 16 bases between them. This CDR3 region has 16 residues. In germline, CDR1 is LNHNV, CDR2 YYDKDF (reference sequence). CDR3 nucleotide sequence: TGTGCCACCAGCAGGGCCCTCGGGGGAAAAACCGGGGAGCTGTTTTTT. Encoded protein: CATSRALGGKTGELFF. Combining the CDR3 with reference TRBV15 and TRBJ2-2 gives the whole variable domain DAMVIQNPRYQVTQFGKPVTLSCSQTLNHNVMYWYQQKSSQAPKLLFHYYDKDFNNEADTPDNFQSRRPNTSFCFLDIRSPGLGDTAMYLCATSRALGGKTGELFFGEGSRLTVL.

The chain couples TRBV19 to TRBJ1-2; D gene uncertain. V was shortened by 1 base and J by 4 bases, with 7 bases between the two germline ends. This CDR3 is 13 amino acids long. Germline lookup yields CDR1 LNHDA and CDR2 SQIVND (reference sequence). The DNA of the CDR3 is TGTGCCAGTAGTATAGTTGCAGGCTATGGCTACACCTTC. Its translation: CASSIVAGYGYTF.

The V and J genes are TRBV30 and TRBJ2-1; 9 bases are a match to TRBD2. Germline values: CDR1 GTSNPN, CDR2 SVGIG (reference sequence). This CDR3 has 13 amino acids. The V and J ends lost 7 bases and 8 bases, in that order; junction bases with no gene match: 9. The CDR3 region has the DNA TGTGCCTCCCAGCGGGGGGCCACCGATGAGCAGTTCTTC. Encoded protein: CASQRGATDEQFF.

J is TRBJ1-1 and V is TRBV7-9; 10 nucleotides align to TRBD1. Trimming at V came to 5 bases and at J to 6 bases, leaving 12 bases not matched to a gene. Germline-derived CDR1 and CDR2 are SEHNR and FQNEAQ (reference sequence). CDR3 length: 16 residues. CDR3 sequence: CASSPRGQGEIAEAFF. The CDR3, as DNA: TGTGCCAGCAGCCCCAGAGGACAGGGGGAAATCGCTGAAGCTTTCTTT.

This chain uses TRBV7-2 with TRBJ1-5, with D possibly being TRBD1 (6 bases). V lost 5 bases and J lost 5, with 19 bases in between. This CDR3 is 16 amino acids long. Germline V CDR1 and CDR2: SGHTA, FQGNSA. The CDR3 DNA reads TGTGCCAGCAGCCCAAGGGGGGAGGGAAATTATCAGCCCCAGCATTTT. It is translated as CASSPRGEGNYQPQHF.

The rearrangement uses TRBV4-1 and TRBJ1-2, with D possibly TRBD1 on 5 matching bases. Per the germline V gene, CDR1 is MGHRA and CDR2 is YSYEKL. The CDR3 is 17 residues long. Between the trimmed V and J ends, which lost 1 base and 1 base, there was a span of 16 bases. This CDR3 is CASSQGWSQEYNYGYTF. The CDR3 DNA reads as TGCGCCAGCAGCCAAGGGTGGTCACAGGAATATAACTATGGCTACACCTTC.

In this sample, this clone turned up a few times. The V gene is TRBV27, the J gene TRBJ2-1; 7 bases are a match to TRBD2. This CDR3 is built from 16 residues. V lost 6 bases and J lost 2; bases outside the gene matches: 10. Germline V CDR1 and CDR2: MNHEY, SMNVEV (reference sequence). The DNA of the CDR3 is TGTGCCAGCAGACTCTTTAGCGGGTTGACCTACAATGAGCAGTTCTTC. It translates to CASRLFSGLTYNEQFF.

This rearrangement joins TRBV9 to TRBJ2-5; the D gene is possibly TRBD2 (6 bases). Trimming cost V 3 bases and J 1 base, with 10 bases left between them. CDR1 SGDLS and CDR2 YYNGEE come from the germline V gene. This CDR3 contains 14 residues. CDR3 nucleotides: TGTGCCAGCAGCGGAGGACTATCCCAAGAGACCCAGTACTTC. Translated, it gives CASSGGLSQETQYF. The whole variable domain, remainder taken from reference TRBV9 and TRBJ2-5, is DSGVTQTPKHLITATGQRVTLRCSPRSGDLSVYWYQQSLDQGLQFLIQYYNGEERAKGNILERFSAQQFPDLHSELNLSSLELGDSALYFCASSGGLSQETQYFGPGTRLLVL.

J is TRBJ1-1 and V is TRBV7-6; 7 bases map to TRBD1. From germline, CDR1 is SGHVS and CDR2 FNYEAQ. V was pared by 0 bases and J by 1 base, with 2 bases of the junction left unmatched. CDR3 length: 15 residues. The CDR3 loop is CASSLAQGSNTEAFF. In DNA, the CDR3 is TGTGCCAGCAGCTTAGCACAGGGGTCGAACACTGAAGCTTTCTTT.

CDR3 loop: CASSADIAIQNYGYTF. The CDR3 region has the DNA TGTGCCAGTAGTGCCGACATTGCGATCCAAAACTATGGCTACACCTTC. The rearrangement uses TRBV19 and TRBJ1-2; D gene ambiguous. Germline loops: CDR1 LNHDA, CDR2 SQIVND (reference sequence). The CDR3 is 16 residues long. The V gene lost 5 bases and the J gene lost 2 bases, with 18 bases spanning the gap. The full variable domain, rest sourced from reference TRBV19 and TRBJ1-2, is DGGITQSPKYLFRKEGQNVTLSCEQNLNHDAMYWYRQDPGQGLRLIYYSQIVNDFQKGDIAEGYSVSREKKESFPLTVTSAQKNPTAFYLCASSADIAIQNYGYTFGSGTRLTVV.

CDR3 DNA sequence: TGTGCCAGCGGGGGACAGGGGGCGAGTGGAGAGCAGTTCTTC. It specifies CASGGQGASGEQFF. The chain couples TRBV27 to TRBJ2-1, with 12 bases identical to TRBD1. V lost 8 bases to trimming and J lost 10 bases; unmatched junction nucleotides: 9. This CDR3 has 14 residues. The germline gives CDR1 MNHEY, CDR2 SMNVEV (reference sequence).

This chain connects TRBV2 to TRBJ2-1; TRBD2 might be the D (5 bases). The V end lost 1 base, the J end lost 0 bases, and 10 bases lay between the germline ends. The germline V gene encodes CDR1 SNHLY and CDR2 FYNNEI. The CDR3 covers 16 residues. Here the CDR3 reads CASSEGGEFSYNEQFF. In DNA, the CDR3 is TGTGCCAGCAGTGAAGGGGGAGAGTTCTCCTACAATGAGCAGTTCTTC.

The rearrangement joins TRBV9 to TRBJ2-1; perhaps TRBD2 as D (6 bases). The V gene's germline CDR1 is SGDLS and CDR2 YYNGEE. Trimming took 3 bases from V and 1 from J, leaving 14 bases between them. The length of the CDR3 is 16 residues. Here the CDR3 DNA reads TGTGCCAGCAGCGCCGGAGCCGGGACTTCCTACAATGAGCAGTTCTTC. This sequence encodes CASSAGAGTSYNEQFF.

This clone was found a few times. The rearrangement joins TRBV5-8 to TRBJ1-2; no definite D call. The CDR3 length is 14 residues. V was cut by 2 bases and J by 8 bases, with 16 bases left in between. Germline CDR1 and CDR2: SGHTS and YDEGEE. CDR3 in DNA: TGTGCCAGCAGCTTAGAACAGTCCTGGTGGGGCTACACCTTC. Translating it yields CASSLEQSWWGYTF.